A single sample is the source of the 15 T cell receptor beta chains below, sequenced in a study of Ad26.COV2.S vaccination and SARS-CoV-2 variants. Here immunoSEQ multiplex PCR was the method, and the copy in TCRdb shows in-frame clones only, minus some. The sample shows hundreds of thousands of clones, about 87% of them seen only once. Noted treatment: about 20 received Ad26.COV2.S at low or high dose, single or two shots; several received placebo; per-sample allocation not given. Sample collection was performed on day 63 after the first vaccine or placebo injection. Here the sequenced sample was peripheral blood, taken in a trial of Ad26.COV2.S vaccine versus placebo. The source is a person aged 18-65 years who received the Ad26.COV2.S COVID-19 vaccine or a placebo.

J is TRBJ2-7 and V is TRBV7-2; TRBD2 matches at 7 bases. Germline CDR1 and CDR2: SGHTA and FQGNSA. This CDR3 is 14 amino acids long. Unmatched junction bases numbered 6, after V lost 5 bases and J lost 2 bases. CDR3: CASSPGGRTYEQYF. DNA of the CDR3: TGTGCCAGCAGCCCCGGGGGGAGGACCTACGAGCAGTACTTC.

This clone appeared a few times. CDR3 protein: CASSVGQGAYYGYTF. CDR3 DNA sequence: TGTGCCAGCAGCGTAGGACAGGGGGCGTACTATGGCTACACCTTC. The J gene is TRBJ1-2, the V gene TRBV9, with 10 bases lining up with TRBD1. The CDR3 is 15 residues long. Looked up from germline, CDR1 is SGDLS and CDR2 is YYNGEE. V lost 0 bases, J lost 3 bases, and 2 bases stayed unmatched.

The chain joins TRBV11-2 to TRBJ2-5; possibly TRBD2 for D (6 bases). This CDR3 contains 16 residues. From germline, CDR1 is SGHAT and CDR2 FQNNGV. The germline V and J ends were trimmed by 5 bases and 4 bases, with 20 bases remaining between them. The CDR3 spells CASSASQGGGSETQYF. CDR3 DNA sequence: TGTGCCAGCAGCGCCTCCCAGGGAGGCGGGTCAGAGACCCAGTACTTC.

J is TRBJ1-2 and V is TRBV15; D not certain. Germline CDR1 LNHNV, CDR2 YYDKDF (reference sequence). The V end was cut by 0 bases, the J end by 3 bases, with 11 bases between. The CDR3 is made up of 15 amino acids. Written as DNA, the CDR3 is TGTGCCACCAGCAGAGAGGCCGGATCTTACTATGGCTACACCTTC. Translation gives CATSREAGSYYGYTF.

This sequence joins TRBV10-3 and TRBJ1-5; the match to TRBD1 covers 8 bases. The trim removed 5 bases at V and 5 bases at J, leaving 2 bases unmatched. Germline V gene lookup returns CDR1 ENHRY and CDR2 SYGVKD. The CDR3 contains 13 residues. The CDR3 DNA reads as TGTGCCATCAGTCAACAGGGGGATCAGCCCCAGCATTTT. Its translation is CAISQQGDQPQHF.

The genes are TRBV11-1 and TRBJ1-2; maybe TRBD1 (6 bases). CDR1 is SGHAT, CDR2 FQDESV, per germline (reference sequence). Trimming removed 5 bases from V and 9 bases from J, with 19 bases in between. This CDR3 has 14 residues. The CDR3 DNA sequence: TGTGCCAGCAGCCTACGCAGCGCACAGGGAAGCTACACCTTC. This gives the protein CASSLRSAQGSYTF. Variable domain in full (rest from reference TRBV11-1 and TRBJ1-2): EAEVAQSPRYKITEKSQAVAFWCDPISGHATLYWYRQILGQGPELLVQFQDESVVDDSQLPKDRFSAERLKGVDSTLKIQPAELGDSAMYLCASSLRSAQGSYTFGSGTRLTVV.

This chain joins TRBV27 and TRBJ2-1; D might be TRBD1 or TRBD2, each matching 5 bases. Germline V CDR1 and CDR2: MNHEY, SMNVEV (reference sequence). This CDR3 has 18 amino acids. V lost 3 bases to trimming and J lost 0 bases, with 18 bases between them. The CDR3 region is CASSFIGTTGPSYNEQFF. CDR3 sequence (DNA): TGTGCCAGCAGTTTTATTGGAACAACGGGACCCTCCTACAATGAGCAGTTCTTC.

V gene TRBV29-1 combines with J gene TRBJ2-2; 12 nucleotides match TRBD2. Germline loops: CDR1 SQVTM, CDR2 ANQGSEA. The CDR3 contains 17 residues. Unmatched junction bases numbered 6, after V lost 1 base and J lost 3 bases. For the CDR3, the DNA is TGCAGCGTTGAAGGACTAGCGGGAGTAAAGGACACCGGGGAGCTGTTTTTT. It is translated as CSVEGLAGVKDTGELFF.

The rearrangement joins TRBV18 to TRBJ2-1, with TRBD2 matching over 11 bases. CDR1 is KGHSH and CDR2 is LQKENI in the germline V gene. CDR3 length equals 16 residues. Unmatched junction bases numbered 5, after V lost 0 bases and J lost 7 bases. CDR3 DNA: TGTGCCAGCTCACCACCGGATAGCGGGAGGGGGAATGAGCAGTTCTTC. Its protein is CASSPPDSGRGNEQFF.

The CDR3, as DNA: TGTGCCAGTAGTAGAGGACTAGCGGTCACAGATACGCAGTATTTT. Protein sequence: CASSRGLAVTDTQYF. The chain is built from TRBV19 and TRBJ2-3; 10 positions match TRBD2. CDR1 and CDR2 from the germline V gene are LNHDA and SQIVND (reference sequence). Trimming at V came to 4 bases and at J to 2 bases, leaving 3 bases not matched to a gene. The CDR3 runs 15 residues.

This chain uses TRBV29-1 with TRBJ2-2; D is possibly TRBD2 (6 bases). The ends were cut back, 3 bases at V and 2 bases at J, with 13 bases in the middle. The CDR3 is made up of 15 amino acids. CDR1 is SQVTM and CDR2 is ANQGSEA in the germline V gene. In nucleotides, the CDR3 is TGCAGCGTTGATTTTACAGGACTAAACACCGGGGAGCTGTTTTTT. Translating gives CSVDFTGLNTGELFF.

The chain combines TRBV9 with TRBJ2-7; TRBD1 or TRBD2 may be the D gene (6 bases each). The germline V and J ends were trimmed by 0 bases and 0 bases, with 16 bases remaining between them. Looked up from germline, CDR1 is SGDLS and CDR2 is YYNGEE. The CDR3 covers 17 residues. Written as DNA, the CDR3 is TGTGCCAGCAGCGTAGCCGGGGGCGGCCCCCTCTCCTACGAGCAGTACTTC. Amino acids: CASSVAGGGPLSYEQYF.

V and J are TRBV15 and TRBJ2-2; D is unclear. The V end was cut by 4 bases, the J end by 3 bases, with 6 bases between. The germline V gene encodes CDR1 LNHNV and CDR2 YYDKDF (reference sequence). The CDR3 length is 13 residues. The CDR3 reads CATSKGDTGELFF. CDR3 nucleotide sequence: TGTGCCACCAGCAAAGGAGACACCGGGGAGCTGTTTTTT.

The chain links TRBV4-3 to TRBJ2-7; D is possibly TRBD1 (5 bases). V was pared by 1 base and J by 4 bases, with 17 bases between. The CDR3 totals 16 residues. The V gene's germline CDR1 is LGHNA and CDR2 YSLEER. CDR3 nucleotides: TGCGCCAGCAGCCAAGCCACAGCCAGGGAATTATACGAGCAGTACTTC. As protein: CASSQATARELYEQYF.

The chain is built from TRBV27 and TRBJ2-5; a possible D gene is TRBD1 (6 bases). Germline-derived CDR1 and CDR2 are MNHEY and SMNVEV (reference sequence). Deletions cut 7 bases from V and 4 bases from J, with 19 bases between. This CDR3 spans 15 amino acids. The CDR3 bases are TGTGCCAGCAAATTAGGCTTGGCGACAGGAGAGACCCAGTACTTC. Translating it yields CASKLGLATGETQYF.